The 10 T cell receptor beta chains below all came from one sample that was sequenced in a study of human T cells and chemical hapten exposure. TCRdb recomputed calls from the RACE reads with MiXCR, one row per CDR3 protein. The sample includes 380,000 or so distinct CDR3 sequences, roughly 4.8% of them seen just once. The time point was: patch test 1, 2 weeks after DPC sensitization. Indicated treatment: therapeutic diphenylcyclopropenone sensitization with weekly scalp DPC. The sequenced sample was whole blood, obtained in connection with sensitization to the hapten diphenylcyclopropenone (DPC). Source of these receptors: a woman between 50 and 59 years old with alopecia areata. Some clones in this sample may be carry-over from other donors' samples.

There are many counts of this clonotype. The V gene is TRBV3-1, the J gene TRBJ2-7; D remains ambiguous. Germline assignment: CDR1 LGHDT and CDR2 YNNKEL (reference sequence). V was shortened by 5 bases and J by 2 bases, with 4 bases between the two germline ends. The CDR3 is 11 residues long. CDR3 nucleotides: TGTGCCAGCAGCACGCCCTACGAGCAGTACTTC. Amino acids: CASSTPYEQYF.

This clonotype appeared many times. The CDR3: CASSERDKEYF. The DNA for the CDR3 is TGTGCCAGCAGCGAACGGGACAAAGAGTACTTC. V gene TRBV28 combines with J gene TRBJ2-7, with a weak D call TRBD1 (6 bases). The CDR3 loop spans 11 amino acids. In germline, CDR1 is MDHEN, CDR2 SYDVKM. Trimming left V 6 bases short and J 11 bases short, with 14 bases between. Filled out from reference TRBV28 and TRBJ2-7, the complete variable domain reads DVKVTQSSRYLVKRTGEKVFLECVQDMDHENMFWYRQDPGLGLRLIYFSYDVKMKEKGDIPEGYSVSREKKERFSLILESASTNQTSMYLCASSERDKEYFGPGTRLTVT.

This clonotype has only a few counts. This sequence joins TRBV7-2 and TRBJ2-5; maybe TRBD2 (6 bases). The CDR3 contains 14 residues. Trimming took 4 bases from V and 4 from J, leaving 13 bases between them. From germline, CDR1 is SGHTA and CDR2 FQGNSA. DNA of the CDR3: TGTGCCAGCAGCTCCCTGTCGCGGGGAGAGACCCAGTACTTC. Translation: CASSSLSRGETQYF. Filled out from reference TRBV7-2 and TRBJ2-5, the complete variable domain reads GAGVSQSPSNKVTEKGKDVELRCDPISGHTALYWYRQSLGQGLEFLIYFQGNSAPDKSGLPSDRFSAERTGGSVSTLTIQRTQQEDSAVYLCASSSLSRGETQYFGPGTRLLVL.

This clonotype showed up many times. The CDR3 reads CASTGMGNQPQHF. CDR3 in DNA: TGTGCCTCGACAGGGATGGGCAATCAGCCCCAGCATTTT. The genes are TRBV28 and TRBJ1-5, with 7 bases lining up with TRBD1. The V segment lost 11 bases and the J segment 2 bases; nucleotides outside the gene matches: 6. CDR1 is MDHEN, CDR2 SYDVKM, per germline. The CDR3 extends over 13 amino acids.

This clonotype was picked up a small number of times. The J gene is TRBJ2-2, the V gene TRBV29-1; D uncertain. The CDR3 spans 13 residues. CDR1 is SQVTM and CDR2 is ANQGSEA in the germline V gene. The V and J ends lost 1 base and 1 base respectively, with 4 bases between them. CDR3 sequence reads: CSVEVENTGELFF. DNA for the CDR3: TGCAGCGTTGAAGTTGAGAACACCGGGGAGCTGTTTTTT.

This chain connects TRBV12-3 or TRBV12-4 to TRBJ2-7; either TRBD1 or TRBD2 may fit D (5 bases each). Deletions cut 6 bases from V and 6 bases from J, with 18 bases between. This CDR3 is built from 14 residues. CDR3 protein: CASRPTGAGGEQYF. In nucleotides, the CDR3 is TGTGCCAGCAGACCCACTGGGGCTGGGGGCGAGCAGTACTTC.

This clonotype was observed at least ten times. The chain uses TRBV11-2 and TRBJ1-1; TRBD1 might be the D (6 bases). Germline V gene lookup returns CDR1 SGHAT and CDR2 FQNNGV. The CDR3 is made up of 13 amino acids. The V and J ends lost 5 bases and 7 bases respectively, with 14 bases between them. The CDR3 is CASSTGTPHEAFF. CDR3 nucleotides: TGTGCCAGCAGCACCGGGACACCACATGAAGCTTTCTTT.

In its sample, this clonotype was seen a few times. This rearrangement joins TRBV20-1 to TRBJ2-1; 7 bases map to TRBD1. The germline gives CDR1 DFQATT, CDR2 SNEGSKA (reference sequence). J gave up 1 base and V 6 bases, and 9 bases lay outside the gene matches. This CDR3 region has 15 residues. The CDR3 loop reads CSADPYRGSYNEQFF. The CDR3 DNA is TGCAGTGCGGATCCCTACAGGGGTTCCTACAATGAGCAGTTCTTC.

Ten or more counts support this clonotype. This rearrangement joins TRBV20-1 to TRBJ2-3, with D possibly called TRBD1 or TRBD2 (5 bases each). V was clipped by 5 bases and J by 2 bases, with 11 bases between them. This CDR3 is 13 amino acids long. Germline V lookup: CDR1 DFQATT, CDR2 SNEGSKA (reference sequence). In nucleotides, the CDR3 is TGCAGTGCTCCTGGGGGATACACAGATACGCAGTATTTT. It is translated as CSAPGGYTDTQYF.

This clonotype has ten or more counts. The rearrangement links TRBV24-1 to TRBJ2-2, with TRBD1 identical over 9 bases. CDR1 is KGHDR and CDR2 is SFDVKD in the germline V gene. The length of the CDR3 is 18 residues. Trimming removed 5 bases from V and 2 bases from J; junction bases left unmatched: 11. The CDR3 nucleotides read TGTGCCACCAGTGGTCATCCCGGGACAGGGACCAACACCGGGGAGCTGTTTTTT. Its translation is CATSGHPGTGTNTGELFF.